This T cell receptor beta chain was obtained from a study of cytomegalovirus exposure and HLA in healthy donors. The PCR made use of 60 Vbeta and 13 Jbeta primers. The table came from immunoSEQ multiplex PCR; TCRdb's copy has only in-frame clones and leaves some out. The sample contains 150,000 to 200,000 clones, around 83% of which appear only once. Germline V gives CDR1 SGHTA, CDR2 FQGTGA. The CDR3 is made up of 10 amino acids. V was trimmed by 11 bases and J by 5 bases, leaving 9 bases between them. Source material: PBMCs. The clonotype originates from a man between 35 and 55 years old in good health and CMV-seropositive. The chain is built from TRBV7-3 and TRBJ1-2; no clear D. The CDR3 spells CALQRYGYTF. DNA for the CDR3: TGTGCCCTCCAGCGTTATGGCTACACCTTC.